Below are 24 T cell receptor beta chains sequenced from a single sample in a study of cytotoxic CD8 clonotypes in ibrutinib-treated CLL. Assay used: immunoSEQ multiplex PCR; TCRdb lists only in-frame clones, some missing. The sample records 150,000 to 200,000 clones, 70% to 85% being singletons. Material: PBMCs, obtained after 24 months of ibrutinib treatment. Every receptor here comes from a human donor with chronic lymphocytic leukemia.

This CDR3 is CASSDLTGLGEKLFF. The CDR3, as DNA: TGCGCCAGCAGCGACCTGACGGGGCTCGGGGAAAAACTGTTTTTT. The rearrangement uses TRBV10-2 and TRBJ1-4; weak D call: TRBD1 (5 bases). V lost 6 bases to trimming and J lost 8 bases, with 19 bases between them. The CDR3 sequence is 15 residues long. Germline CDR1 and CDR2: WSHSY and SAAADI.

The chain employs TRBV19 and TRBJ2-5, with D tentatively TRBD2 (6 bases). V lost 5 bases, J lost 5 bases, and 15 bases lay in between. Germline loops: CDR1 LNHDA, CDR2 SQIVND (reference sequence). The CDR3 covers 14 residues. CDR3 sequence (DNA): TGTGCCAGTAGTGAGGGCCGGGGGTCGGAGACCCAGTACTTC. It encodes CASSEGRGSETQYF.

This chain links TRBV7-2 with TRBJ2-7, with 8 bases identical to TRBD1. The CDR3 is 17 residues long. CDR1 is SGHTA and CDR2 is FQGNSA in the germline V gene. V lost 5 bases to trimming and J lost 1 base; unmatched junction nucleotides: 13. Here the CDR3 DNA reads TGTGCCAGCAGCCCACACAGGGGGGCGATCCGTTCCTACGAGCAGTACTTC. Amino acids: CASSPHRGAIRSYEQYF.

V and J are TRBV18 and TRBJ2-3; the match to TRBD2 covers 12 bases. Germline CDR1 reads KGHSH; CDR2 reads LQKENI. This CDR3 comprises 14 residues. V dropped 6 bases and J dropped 11; count of bases not matched to a gene: 9. The CDR3 spells CASSRLAGDLGQYF. DNA for the CDR3: TGTGCCAGCTCGCGACTAGCGGGAGACCTGGGGCAGTATTTT.

The gene calls are TRBV27 and TRBJ2-1; TRBD1 matches 7 bases. CDR1 is MNHEY and CDR2 is SMNVEV in the germline V gene (reference sequence). V lost 0 bases and J lost 8; bases outside the gene matches: 10. CDR3 length: 16 residues. CDR3 coding DNA: TGTGCCAGCAGTTTATCGGGCAGGGGGAACGGTTATGAGCAGTTCTTC. It specifies CASSLSGRGNGYEQFF.

The genes are TRBV7-2 and TRBJ2-5, with unresolved D. Per germline, CDR1 SGHTA and CDR2 FQGNSA. Between the trimmed V and J ends, which lost 1 base and 2 bases, there was a span of 2 bases. The CDR3 extends over 12 amino acids. Written as DNA, the CDR3 is TGTGCCAGCAGCTTAGAACAAGAGACCCAGTACTTC. As protein: CASSLEQETQYF.

Here the CDR3 reads CAWSVNRNYGYTF. As DNA, the CDR3 is TGTGCCTGGAGTGTGAACAGAAACTATGGCTACACCTTC. The chain uses TRBV30 and TRBJ1-2; D is ambiguous. Germline CDR1 is GTSNPN and CDR2 is SVGIG (reference sequence). The CDR3 covers 13 residues. V dropped 0 bases and J dropped 2 bases, with 7 bases sitting between them. Together with reference TRBV30 and TRBJ1-2, the CDR3 gives the full variable domain: SQTIHQWPATLVQPVGSPLSLECTVEGTSNPNLYWYRQAAGRGLQLLFYSVGIGQISSEVPQNLSASRPQDRQFILSSKKLLLSDSGFYLCAWSVNRNYGYTFGSGTRLTVV.

This clone appeared once. This chain connects TRBV5-6 to TRBJ2-5; 14 positions agree with TRBD2. Germline V lookup: CDR1 SGHDT, CDR2 YYEEEE. J gave up 5 bases and V 6 bases, and 9 bases lay outside the gene matches. The CDR3 is 16 residues long. Here the CDR3 reads CASNVGLAGGRETQYF. DNA for the CDR3: TGTGCCAGCAACGTAGGACTAGCGGGAGGCAGGGAGACCCAGTACTTC.

This rearrangement joins TRBV4-2 to TRBJ2-5, with 11 positions matching TRBD2. The junction had 6 bases not matched to a gene; V was cut back by 0 bases and J by 6 bases. The CDR3 extends over 16 amino acids. CDR1 is LGHNA and CDR2 is YNFKEQ in the germline V gene. CDR3 residues: CASSQEASGRRKTQYF. CDR3 bases: TGTGCCAGCAGCCAAGAGGCTAGCGGGAGGAGGAAGACCCAGTACTTC.

The chain carries TRBV4-1 and TRBJ2-3, with D hard to call. The CDR3 totals 14 residues. The V end lost 4 bases, the J end lost 1 base, and 9 bases lay between the germline ends. CDR1 is MGHRA, CDR2 YSYEKL, per germline. This chain's CDR3 is CASSPLSGTDTQYF. The CDR3 nucleotides are TGCGCCAGCAGCCCCTTAAGCGGCACAGATACGCAGTATTTT.

The sample holds one count of this clone. This chain joins TRBV2 and TRBJ2-5, with 7 bases aligning to TRBD1. With 8 bases clipped from V and 5 bases from J, the junction kept 5 bases outside the gene matches. In germline, CDR1 is SNHLY, CDR2 FYNNEI. The CDR3 is 12 amino acids. CDR3 residues: CASGQVLETQYF. The CDR3 coding sequence is TGTGCCAGCGGACAGGTGTTGGAGACCCAGTACTTC.

The chain is built from TRBV19 and TRBJ1-5, with TRBD1 matching 9 bases. CDR3 length: 15 amino acids. J was trimmed by 7 bases and V by 5 bases; bases with no gene match: 9. Germline V CDR1 and CDR2: LNHDA, SQIVND (reference sequence). The CDR3 sequence: CASSLTGTGTQPQHF. The CDR3 nucleotides are TGTGCCAGTAGTCTGACCGGGACAGGGACCCAGCCCCAGCATTTT.

V and J are TRBV5-1 and TRBJ1-1; D unclear. V was shortened by 2 bases and J by 1 base, with 9 bases between the two germline ends. CDR3 size: 14 residues. Germline values: CDR1 SGHRS, CDR2 YFSETQ. CDR3 protein: CASSFYGENTEAFF. The CDR3 DNA reads TGCGCCAGCAGCTTTTACGGTGAGAACACTGAAGCTTTCTTT.

The V call is TRBV6-5, the J call TRBJ1-2; D not certain. Germline CDR1 is MNHEY and CDR2 is SVGAGI. CDR3 size: 16 residues. Trimming removed 2 bases at V and 2 bases at J, with 15 bases between. CDR3 nucleotide sequence: TGTGCCAGCAGTTACGGTTCCGGAAGACTAAACTATGGCTACACCTTC. As protein: CASSYGSGRLNYGYTF.

The chain couples TRBV7-9 to TRBJ1-1, with no clear D. V was pared by 4 bases and J by 3 bases, with 15 bases between. The CDR3 runs 15 residues. Germline V CDR1 and CDR2: SEHNR, FQNEAQ (reference sequence). CDR3 in amino acids: CASSSWAKEDTEAFF. The CDR3 DNA sequence: TGTGCCAGCAGCTCGTGGGCGAAGGAAGACACTGAAGCTTTCTTT.

The V and J genes are TRBV28 and TRBJ2-1, with 9 bases that match TRBD2. CDR1 MDHEN and CDR2 SYDVKM come from the germline V gene. V lost 5 bases, J lost 0 bases, and 14 bases stayed unmatched. The CDR3 contains 19 residues. The chain's CDR3 is CASSLTSGSLQFSYNEQFF. The CDR3 DNA follows: TGTGCCAGCAGTCTGACTAGCGGAAGTTTACAGTTCTCCTACAATGAGCAGTTCTTC.

V usage is TRBV27 and J usage is TRBJ2-7, with a weak D call TRBD2 (5 bases). The CDR3 has 15 residues. Trimming took 5 bases from V and 3 from J, leaving 17 bases between them. Germline values: CDR1 MNHEY, CDR2 SMNVEV (reference sequence). CDR3 in amino acids: CASSPRTLASYEQYF. The DNA of the CDR3 is TGTGCCAGCAGTCCTCGGACCTTAGCGAGCTACGAGCAGTACTTC.

This rearrangement joins TRBV15 to TRBJ2-5; perhaps TRBD1 as D (6 bases). V was shortened by 1 base and J by 5 bases, with 11 bases between the two germline ends. The CDR3 totals 14 residues. CDR1 and CDR2 from the germline V gene are LNHNV and YYDKDF (reference sequence). CDR3 nucleotides: TGTGCCACCAGCAGAGGGTTGGGGGCCGAGACCCAGTACTTC. Protein sequence: CATSRGLGAETQYF.

CDR3 loop: CASSQEVVGPGEQFF. CDR3 in DNA: TGCGCCAGCAGCCAAGAAGTGGTAGGTCCGGGTGAGCAGTTCTTC. The V and J genes are TRBV4-3 and TRBJ2-1; D not certain. Trimming pared 0 bases from V and 9 bases from J, leaving 15 bases between. Germline CDR1 and CDR2: LGHNA and YSLEER. The CDR3 length is 15 residues.

The chain links TRBV13 to TRBJ1-3; D is unclear. The germline V gene has CDR1 PRHDT and CDR2 FYEKMQ (reference sequence). Trimming removed 0 bases from V and 6 bases from J, with 9 bases in between. The CDR3 runs to 14 residues. This CDR3 is CASSLGTLENTIYF. The DNA of the CDR3 is TGTGCCAGCAGCTTAGGCACTCTCGAAAACACCATATATTTT. Filled out from reference TRBV13 and TRBJ1-3, the complete variable domain reads AAGVIQSPRHLIKEKRETATLKCYPIPRHDTVYWYQQGPGQDPQFLISFYEKMQSDKGSIPDRFSAQQFSDYHSELNMSSLELGDSALYFCASSLGTLENTIYFGEGSWLTVV.

This sequence joins TRBV6-1 and TRBJ2-1, with 9 bases matching TRBD2. In germline, CDR1 is MNHNS, CDR2 SASEGT. This CDR3 is 15 amino acids long. V was pared by 6 bases and J by 4 bases, with 7 bases of the junction left unmatched. The CDR3 sequence is CASSLGLAPYNEQFF. The CDR3 nucleotides are TGTGCCAGCAGCCTCGGACTAGCGCCTTACAATGAGCAGTTCTTC.

This rearrangement joins TRBV5-6 to TRBJ1-5; 7 positions agree with TRBD1. V was pared by 0 bases and J by 4 bases, with 13 bases of the junction left unmatched. The V gene's germline CDR1 is SGHDT and CDR2 YYEEEE. This CDR3 spans 18 amino acids. The CDR3 region is CASSLAGQGVKLNQPQHF. CDR3 coding DNA: TGTGCCAGCAGCTTGGCGGGCCAGGGGGTGAAGTTGAATCAGCCCCAGCATTTT.

This clone was seen more than once but under ten times. V and J are TRBV18 and TRBJ1-2, with 7 bases fitting TRBD1. The CDR3 runs to 13 residues. Germline loops: CDR1 KGHSH, CDR2 LQKENI. V was pared by 2 bases and J by 7 bases, with 4 bases of the junction left unmatched. The CDR3 protein is CASSPRGDSGYTF. DNA for the CDR3: TGTGCCAGCTCACCAAGAGGGGACAGTGGCTACACCTTC.

This clone was found many times. The chain carries TRBV6-6 and TRBJ1-5; 10 bases match TRBD1. The V segment lost 6 bases and the J segment 6 bases; nucleotides outside the gene matches: 11. Germline CDR1 and CDR2: MNHNY and SVGAGI (reference sequence). The CDR3 has 16 residues. CDR3 amino acids: CASSDNHRDRGQPQHF. In DNA, the CDR3 is TGTGCCAGCAGCGATAATCACCGGGACAGGGGTCAGCCCCAGCATTTT.